The entry that follows covers one T cell receptor beta chain sequence. What it binds is unknown. The data stem from a study of monozygotic twins with inflammatory bowel disease. Germline V gives CDR1 SEHNR, CDR2 FQNEAQ (reference sequence). The CDR3 is made up of 16 amino acids. Collection of an approximately 2.3 ml blood sample took place per donor. TCRdb reprocessed the 5' RACE reads, with one entry per CDR3 protein and no DNA. The sample yields over 350,000 distinct CDR3 sequences, of which the top ten take up approximately 2.4%. Study-level points and caveats: Differences in immunosuppressive treatment may have been a source of added variability in patient repertoires. Against healthy co-twins, IBD patients had lower TCRbeta diversity (measured by inverse Simpson).

The material sequenced was blood. The TCR originated in a human donor with ulcerative colitis or Crohn's disease, or a healthy co-twin of an affected twin (not recorded which). This chain joins TRBV7-9 and TRBJ2-2; the TCRdb D gene call, TRBD1, has no DNA to confirm it. CDR3 sequence: CASSLARGQTRRELFF.